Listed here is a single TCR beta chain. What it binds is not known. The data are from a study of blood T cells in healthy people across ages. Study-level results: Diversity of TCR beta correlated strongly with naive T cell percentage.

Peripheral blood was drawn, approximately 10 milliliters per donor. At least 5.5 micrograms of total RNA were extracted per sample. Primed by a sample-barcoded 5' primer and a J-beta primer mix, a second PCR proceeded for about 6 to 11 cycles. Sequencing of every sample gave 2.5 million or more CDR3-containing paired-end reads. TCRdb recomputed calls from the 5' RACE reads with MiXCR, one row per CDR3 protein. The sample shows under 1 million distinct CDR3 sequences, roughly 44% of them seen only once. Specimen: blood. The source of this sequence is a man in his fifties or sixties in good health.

In DNA form, the CDR3 reads TGTGCCAGCAGCTTAGGGGGGACAGGGGGCCTCTCCTACGAGCAGTTCTTC. Protein sequence: CASSLGGTGGLSYEQFF. The chain combines TRBV7-2 with TRBJ2-1; 12 bases match TRBD1. Per the germline V gene, CDR1 is SGHTA and CDR2 is FQGNSA. V trimming: 1 base; J trimming: 10 bases; junction bases outside the gene matches: 11. This CDR3 has 17 amino acids. Drawing the rest from reference TRBV7-2 and TRBJ2-1, the complete variable domain is GAGVSQSPSNKVTEKGKDVELRCDPISGHTALYWYRQSLGQGLEFLIYFQGNSAPDKSGLPSDRFSAERTGGSVSTLTIQRTQQEDSAVYLCASSLGGTGGLSYEQFFGPGTRLTVL.